Listed here are 30 T cell receptor beta chains from one sample, sequenced in a study of CD8 T cells in Susac syndrome. The RNA, roughly 0.5 to 1 ug, was put through reverse transcription using random hexamers. MiXCR was run by TCRdb on the immunoSEQ multiplex PCR reads, yielding one entry per CDR3 protein. Of approximately 100,000 distinct CDR3 sequences listed, just under 95% are singletons. Material for sequencing was CD8+ T cells from PBMCs. The source is a human donor in good health.

The gene calls are TRBV7-6 and TRBJ1-3, with no clear D. V shed 5 bases and J shed 3 bases, with 2 bases lying between them. The CDR3 runs to 11 residues. The germline gives CDR1 SGHVS, CDR2 FNYEAQ. In nucleotides, the CDR3 is TGTGCCAGCAGCGGTGGAAACACCATATATTTT. The encoded protein is CASSGGNTIYF.

The chain has TRBV19 and TRBJ1-5; 9 positions agree with TRBD1. Germline values: CDR1 LNHDA, CDR2 SQIVND (reference sequence). The CDR3 runs 15 residues. V lost 5 bases and J lost 2; bases outside the gene matches: 4. This CDR3 reads CASSLRQGGNQPQHF. CDR3 DNA sequence: TGTGCCAGTAGTCTGAGACAGGGGGGCAATCAGCCCCAGCATTTT.

The chain couples TRBV2 to TRBJ1-2; D is unclear. Germline V gene data show CDR1 as SNHLY and CDR2 as FYNNEI. The V gene lost 6 bases and the J gene lost 7 bases, with 9 bases spanning the gap. CDR3 length: 11 residues. CDR3 coding DNA: TGTGCCAGCAGAGTCTCAGGTGGCTACACCTTC. It translates to CASRVSGGYTF.

The chain recombines TRBV3-1 with TRBJ2-3; D possibly corresponds to TRBD2 (5 bases). V was cut by 7 bases and J by 11 bases, with 19 bases left in between. The CDR3 consists of 13 residues. The germline CDR1 and CDR2 sequences are LGHDT and YNNKEL (reference sequence). CDR3 in amino acids: CASTAGRDIRQYF. The CDR3 region has the DNA TGTGCCAGCACCGCGGGCCGCGACATCCGGCAGTATTTT.

The chain combines TRBV28 with TRBJ1-1; TRBD1 aligns across 9 bases. The trim removed 6 bases at V and 1 base at J, leaving 9 bases unmatched. This CDR3 contains 16 residues. Germline V lookup: CDR1 MDHEN, CDR2 SYDVKM. CDR3 nucleotides: TGTGCCAGCAGACCTTGGACAGGGGCGAGGAACACTGAAGCTTTCTTT. Protein: CASRPWTGARNTEAFF.

CDR3 region: CASSQDSHSGYEQYF. CDR3 nucleotide sequence: TGTGCCAGCAGCCAAGATTCCCACTCCGGCTACGAGCAGTACTTC. The chain joins TRBV3-1 to TRBJ2-7; D ambiguous. CDR3 length: 15 amino acids. CDR1 and CDR2 (germline): LGHDT, YNNKEL (reference sequence). V lost 0 bases to trimming and J lost 3 bases, with 12 bases between them.

The chain is built from TRBV5-6 and TRBJ2-5, with TRBD2 as a possible D gene (5 bases). The V gene lost 0 bases and the J gene lost 5 bases, with 8 bases spanning the gap. The germline V gene has CDR1 SGHDT and CDR2 YYEEEE. This CDR3 contains 13 residues. In DNA, the CDR3 is TGTGCCAGCAGCTTGGCCGGGGATGAGACCCAGTACTTC. It specifies CASSLAGDETQYF.

V gene TRBV3-1 combines with J gene TRBJ1-4; no clear D gene. The CDR3 contains 14 residues. Germline V lookup: CDR1 LGHDT, CDR2 YNNKEL (reference sequence). Trimming took 1 base from V and 4 from J, leaving 7 bases between them. CDR3 coding DNA: TGTGCCAGCAGCCAAGCGGGGAATAATGAAAAACTGTTTTTT. Residues: CASSQAGNNEKLFF.

The J gene is TRBJ2-3, the V gene TRBV20-1; 8 nucleotides line up with TRBD2. CDR1 is DFQATT and CDR2 is SNEGSKA in the germline V gene (reference sequence). Unmatched junction bases numbered 5, after V lost 6 bases and J lost 0 bases. This CDR3 comprises 14 residues. The CDR3 DNA reads as TGCAGTGCGCTGGGACTAGTAAGCACAGATACGCAGTATTTT. This encodes CSALGLVSTDTQYF.

This clonotype has only a few counts. V gene TRBV5-4 combines with J gene TRBJ2-7, with 8 bases that match TRBD1. Losses at the gene ends were 1 base for V and 4 bases for J; bases not matched to a gene: 7. This CDR3 comprises 15 residues. The V gene's germline CDR1 is SGHNT and CDR2 YYREEE (reference sequence). The CDR3 protein is CASSLSAGGSYEQYF. DNA for the CDR3: TGTGCCAGCAGCTTGTCCGCAGGGGGCTCTTACGAGCAGTACTTC. Filled out from reference TRBV5-4 and TRBJ2-7, the complete variable domain reads ETGVTQSPTHLIKTRGQQVTLRCSSQSGHNTVSWYQQALGQGPQFIFQYYREEENGRGNFPPRFSGLQFPNYSSELNVNALELDDSALYLCASSLSAGGSYEQYFGPGTRLTVT.

The chain joins TRBV14 to TRBJ2-1, with D tentatively TRBD2 (6 bases). The CDR3 has 14 amino acids. Germline CDR1 and CDR2: SGHDN and FVKESK. Between the trimmed V and J ends, which lost 4 bases and 9 bases, there was a span of 16 bases. The CDR3 DNA is TGTGCCAGCAGCCGGCAAACCACTAGCATTGAGCAGTTCTTC. Amino acids: CASSRQTTSIEQFF.

The chain combines TRBV6-4 with TRBJ2-1; a possible D gene is TRBD1 (6 bases). Trimming took off 6 bases at V and 6 bases at J, with 12 bases between the two ends. This CDR3 has 13 residues. The germline CDR1 and CDR2 sequences are MRHNA and SNTAGT. The CDR3, as DNA: TGTGCCAGCAGACGGGAAGGGGGCAATGAGCAGTTCTTC. This codes for CASRREGGNEQFF.

This clonotype was recorded only once. J is TRBJ2-3 and V is TRBV14; 15 bases match TRBD2. This CDR3 region has 18 residues. Germline values: CDR1 SGHDN, CDR2 FVKESK. Trimming at V came to 4 bases and at J to 3 bases, leaving 8 bases not matched to a gene. This CDR3 reads CASSPGTSGGFWTDTQYF. The CDR3 nucleotides are TGTGCCAGCAGCCCGGGGACTAGCGGGGGGTTCTGGACAGATACGCAGTATTTT.

The chain employs TRBV13 and TRBJ2-5, with 8 bases aligning to TRBD1. Germline assignment: CDR1 PRHDT and CDR2 FYEKMQ (reference sequence). After removal of 1 base from V and 4 bases from J, the junction contained 11 bases not matched to a gene. CDR3 length: 17 residues. The CDR3 DNA sequence: TGTGCCAGCAGCTTAGTTGGACAGGGACCCGCAGGAGAGACCCAGTACTTC. Translated: CASSLVGQGPAGETQYF. The variable domain in full, with the rest retrieved from reference TRBV13 and TRBJ2-5, is AAGVIQSPRHLIKEKRETATLKCYPIPRHDTVYWYQQGPGQDPQFLISFYEKMQSDKGSIPDRFSAQQFSDYHSELNMSSLELGDSALYFCASSLVGQGPAGETQYFGPGTRLLVL.

The chain joins TRBV20-1 to TRBJ2-3; 7 nucleotides match TRBD2. J was trimmed by 0 bases and V by 0 bases; bases with no gene match: 6. Germline V CDR1 and CDR2: DFQATT, SNEGSKA (reference sequence). This CDR3 is built from 16 residues. CDR3 residues: CSARDREGKSTDTQYF. As DNA, the CDR3 is TGCAGTGCTAGAGACAGGGAGGGAAAAAGCACAGATACGCAGTATTTT.

The chain links TRBV5-1 to TRBJ2-7; 9 bases agree with TRBD1. V was clipped by 1 base and J by 4 bases; unmatched bases: 9. The CDR3 has 16 amino acids. Germline V lookup: CDR1 SGHRS, CDR2 YFSETQ. As DNA, the CDR3 is TGCGCCAGCAGCTTGTGGGACAGGGACAAGGAGTACGAGCAGTACTTC. Translated: CASSLWDRDKEYEQYF.

The V call is TRBV13, the J call TRBJ2-3, with a weak D call TRBD2 (5 bases). V gave up 5 bases and J gave up 2 bases, with 14 bases separating them. Germline V gives CDR1 PRHDT, CDR2 FYEKMQ (reference sequence). The CDR3 is 15 residues long. The DNA for the CDR3 is TGTGCCAGCAGCCCCCGAAAGCGGAACACAGATACGCAGTATTTT. Translation: CASSPRKRNTDTQYF.

The sample holds one count of this clonotype. V and J are TRBV29-1 and TRBJ1-1; D perhaps matches TRBD1 (5 bases). This CDR3 contains 12 residues. V was pared by 7 bases and J by 1 base, with 10 bases between. CDR1 is SQVTM, CDR2 ANQGSEA, per germline. This chain's CDR3 is CSAMGGNTEAFF. Here the CDR3 DNA reads TGCAGCGCAATGGGGGGGAACACTGAAGCTTTCTTT.

The gene calls are TRBV6-1 and TRBJ2-5; no clear D. The germline CDR1 and CDR2 sequences are MNHNS and SASEGT. The CDR3 covers 16 residues. Trimming shortened V by 1 base and J by 2 bases, and 14 bases separated the two germline ends. CDR3: CASSEGVGQSQETQYF. CDR3 nucleotides: TGTGCCAGCAGTGAAGGTGTCGGGCAGTCGCAAGAGACCCAGTACTTC.

The rearrangement joins TRBV7-6 to TRBJ2-1; 7 bases line up with TRBD2. This CDR3 has 21 residues. Trimming removed 1 base from V and 5 bases from J; junction bases left unmatched: 23. From germline, CDR1 is SGHVS and CDR2 FNYEAQ. For the CDR3, the DNA is TGTGCCAGCAGCTTAGGTTTTGCCCGTCTAGCGGAGAGTGTTAGGCACAATGAGCAGTTCTTC. Translated, it gives CASSLGFARLAESVRHNEQFF.

This sequence joins TRBV7-2 and TRBJ2-3, with D perhaps TRBD1 or TRBD2 (5 bases each). The CDR3 consists of 16 residues. V shed 5 bases and J shed 2 bases, with 17 bases lying between them. The germline V gene encodes CDR1 SGHTA and CDR2 FQGNSA. The CDR3 region has the DNA TGTGCCAGCAGCATTCTGACTCGGGGACCCACAGATACGCAGTATTTT. Amino acid sequence: CASSILTRGPTDTQYF.

V and J are TRBV12-3 or TRBV12-4 and TRBJ1-5; a weak D match, TRBD1 (6 bases). V lost 6 bases, J lost 7 bases, and 16 bases lay in between. This CDR3 has 14 residues. Here the CDR3 reads CASRYQGSGQPQHF. DNA of the CDR3: TGTGCCAGCAGGTACCAGGGGTCGGGCCAGCCCCAGCATTTT.

The chain joins TRBV7-2 to TRBJ2-4, with 10 bases matching TRBD1. CDR1 is SGHTA and CDR2 is FQGNSA in the germline V gene. Trimming cost V 4 bases and J 1 base; bases outside gene matches: 10. The CDR3 has 18 amino acids. The DNA for the CDR3 is TGTGCCAGCAGCTCAATACCCGGGACAGGGGCGGCCAAAAACATTCAGTACTTC. It encodes CASSSIPGTGAAKNIQYF.

This clonotype was recorded once. The gene calls are TRBV18 and TRBJ2-6; 10 nucleotides line up with TRBD1. The CDR3 is made up of 18 amino acids. Germline V lookup: CDR1 KGHSH, CDR2 LQKENI. Trimming at V came to 6 bases and at J to 0 bases, leaving 8 bases not matched to a gene. The CDR3 protein is CASSGPGQGLSGANVLTF. The CDR3 bases are TGTGCCAGCTCCGGACCGGGACAGGGGCTCTCTGGGGCCAACGTCCTGACTTTC.

There are a few counts of this clonotype. The chain is built from TRBV7-3 and TRBJ2-1; 11 positions agree with TRBD2. Germline lookup yields CDR1 SGHTA and CDR2 FQGTGA. The CDR3 extends over 15 amino acids. The J segment lost 4 bases and the V segment lost 4 bases, leaving 3 bases of the junction unmatched. The CDR3 reads CASSSTSGTYNEQFF. The CDR3 region has the DNA TGTGCCAGCAGCTCGACTAGCGGGACATACAATGAGCAGTTCTTC.

The V call is TRBV5-1, the J call TRBJ2-7; D uncertain. Trimming removed 0 bases from V and 2 bases from J, with 9 bases in between. CDR3 length: 14 amino acids. CDR1 and CDR2 (germline): SGHRS, YFSETQ. CDR3 DNA sequence: TGCGCCAGCAGCTTGGAAGGCAGAGCCTACGAGCAGTACTTC. This gives the protein CASSLEGRAYEQYF.

V and J are TRBV7-2 and TRBJ2-5, with D unclear. The CDR3 loop spans 13 amino acids. Germline loops: CDR1 SGHTA, CDR2 FQGNSA. Trimming left V 5 bases short and J 4 bases short, with 11 bases between. The CDR3 DNA reads TGTGCCAGCAGCCGGCGGTCGGGAGAGACCCAGTACTTC. Translated, it gives CASSRRSGETQYF.

The chain is built from TRBV3-1 and TRBJ1-2; possibly TRBD1 for D (6 bases). Per germline, CDR1 LGHDT and CDR2 YNNKEL (reference sequence). V was trimmed by 3 bases and J by 6 bases, leaving 14 bases between them. The CDR3 sequence is 14 residues long. The CDR3 region is CASSHGRGHDGYTF. The CDR3 DNA follows: TGTGCCAGCAGCCACGGACGGGGGCATGATGGCTACACCTTC.

This chain connects TRBV11-2 to TRBJ2-7; D ambiguous. The CDR3 loop spans 16 amino acids. Trimming cost V 3 bases and J 3 bases, with 18 bases left between them. CDR1 SGHAT and CDR2 FQNNGV come from the germline V gene. DNA of the CDR3: TGTGCCAGCAGCTTCCCCAGGATGGGATTAGACTACGAGCAGTACTTC. Translated, it gives CASSFPRMGLDYEQYF.

V and J are TRBV20-1 and TRBJ1-2; D is unclear. The CDR3 contains 13 residues. Germline V gene data show CDR1 as DFQATT and CDR2 as SNEGSKA (reference sequence). Trimming took 0 bases from V and 3 from J, leaving 8 bases between them. The CDR3 bases are TGCAGTGCTAGAGAAGGAATTGACTATGGCTACACCTTC. It specifies CSAREGIDYGYTF.